This T cell receptor (beta chain) was sequenced during a study of cytomegalovirus exposure and HLA in healthy donors (dated by TCRdb to between 2016 and 2019). Regarding the study in general: An earlier analysis of more than 550 of the donors reported 276 Gb of sequence data and 95 million to 140 million unique TCR beta sequences obtained from roughly 180 million T cells. To study patterns of TCR occurrence, a later analysis re-analyzed previously published TCR beta repertoires from under 750 donors and added high-resolution HLA genotyping. Donor age, sex, ethnicity and CMV serostatus were compiled together with the repertoire data. Typing coverage differed by locus: A, B, C, DRB1 and DQB1 were typed in about 620-630 donors, DQA1 in 500 to 550, DPA1 in roughly 590, and DPB1 in around 490. In the later analysis, no new phenotypic data were used to find candidate immune exposures; instead, reliance was placed on TCR beta sequences and their occurrence across donors. An early release that covered fewer than 750 HLA-typed donors contained approximately 300 gigabases of sequencing data and some 87 million unique TCR sequences. Genome-wide SNP genotypes for about three fifths of the roughly 670 donors were used in a later genetic analysis, which treated that subset as a discovery cohort. HLA typing included class I and class II loci at four-digit resolution. High-throughput TCR immunosequencing, statistical association of individual TCRs with disease status, and machine learning were combined to predict cytomegalovirus infection status. Across 398 genotyped donors of the cohort, an average of about 240,000 unique TCR beta nucleotide sequences per donor were sequenced, and approximately 17% of those sequences were non-productive. An earlier analysis of around 640 of the donors used high-throughput TCR beta sequencing to judge whether each TCR beta V gene segment behaved as functional or pseudogenic. The study was designed to test whether signatures of past pathogen exposure could be identified by cataloging public T cell receptors. Every discovery cohort repertoire had been produced on one sequencing platform. Along with the approximately 620-subject first cohort, a separate validation cohort of approximately 110 different subjects was used. Several DR-DQ haplotypes were treated as single units for association and clustering because of strong linkage in the cohort. The T cell repertoires of 666 subjects were profiled by immunosequencing and related to cytomegalovirus serostatus. Of the roughly 400 genotyped donors, over 65% fell in the genetic ancestry cluster associated with self-reported Caucasian donors. The paper as a whole reports these results and caveats: Several of the top co-occurrence clusters appeared to be linked to parvovirus B19, influenza, CMV and Epstein-Barr virus, according to a later analysis. Over 15 rarely observed V segments, including chromosome 9 orphons, were excluded from the earlier analysis of just under 600 of the donors because counts were too low. A later analysis associated about 17,000 TCR beta sequences with specific HLA alleles at a false discovery rate of 0.05. In an earlier analysis of about 600 of the donors, most TCR beta V segments appeared in productive rearrangements about 90% or about 30% of the time, broadly matching IMGT annotations. Because the 87-base-pair reads could not distinguish some IMGT-functional V segments, including TRBV6-2 and TRBV6-3, those segments were excluded. A cluster of highly shared sequence variants was judged likely to represent a technical artifact of the sequencing pipeline. Because some donors lacked HLA typing at each locus, the association tests relied only on the typed subset. In the study, about 150 TCR beta chains were listed as associated with cytomegalovirus. Immune exposure information for the cohort was limited to CMV serostatus. Most TCR sequences were observed very rarely across donors, whereas some public TCRs were present in many individuals. Sequencing depth was assumed to be roughly uniform across donors in the presence/absence analyses, though that assumption may not hold. According to a later genetic analysis, donors in an Asian-associated ancestry cluster had fewer N-insertions in productive TCRs than the roughly 700-donor mean. Correlated functional status among segregating V segments might be attributable to linkage disequilibrium, but an unknown experimental factor could not be ruled out. The classifier was reported to diagnose cytomegalovirus status with high specificity and sensitivity in both the original and validation cohorts. An association between a missense DCLRE1C variant and V-gene and J-gene trimming of TCR beta chains was found in a later genetic analysis and replicated in an independent cohort. Assigning TCR associations to individual alleles was difficult when HLA alleles, especially DR and DQ, strongly co-occurred. The authors suggested that the approach could potentially be generalized to other disease states and immunological phenotypes. The cohort was sequenced for TCR beta chains only, and without alpha or paired-chain data the features that could be detected were limited. In vitro tests confirmed that a few of the cytomegalovirus-associated TCR beta chains recognize cytomegalovirus antigens. A further reported finding was that TCR beta sequences accurately predicted the HLA-A and HLA-B alleles for most subjects in the first cohort. In a later analysis, HLA-associated TCR beta chains were found to be more clonally expanded and to have lower generation probabilities than equally common non-associated chains. In a later analysis, the rate of TCR association differed among HLA loci, with DRB1 alleles having the most associated TCRs and HLA-C alleles having the fewest. A later analysis found that most CMV-associated TCR beta chains appeared HLA-restricted, with HLA associations seemingly driven largely by CMV exposure.

Libraries were prepared through the immunoSEQ multiplex PCR assay. A mixture of 60 forward primers for TCR Vbeta segments and 13 reverse primers for TCR Jbeta segments was used in the multiplex PCR. The CDR3 region of rearranged TCR beta genes was amplified from genomic DNA with a multiplex PCR assay. The amplified TCR beta libraries were sequenced on the Illumina HiSeq System as 87-base-pair reads. The source study handled its data this way. A later analysis tallied 75 million to 95 million unique TCR beta chains across the 600 to 700 repertoires, and approximately 12 million of those chains were shared by two or more donors. A nearest-neighbor algorithm error-corrected the raw reads and collapsed the reads into unique sequences, merging closely related sequences to remove PCR and sequencing errors. Alignment of CDR3 sequences to IMGT reference sequences was used to assign V, D and J gene segments. Each retained sequence needed at least a six-nucleotide match to both a V gene segment and a J gene segment. A rearrangement counted as productive if the CDR3 had no stop codons and remained in frame with V and J, and every other rearrangement counted as non-productive. CDR3 was defined by IMGT convention, running from the second conserved V-encoded cysteine to the conserved J-encoded phenylalanine. In an earlier analysis of 500 to 650 of the donors, sequences lacking an unambiguous match to a single V gene segment were excluded. In an earlier analysis of a few hundred of the donors, a V segment was called functional when productive rearrangements were above 56.7%, and segregating when the standard deviation between donors exceeded 5%. A statistical classification framework was built for diagnosing cytomegalovirus status from the catalog of TCR beta chain sequences. In a later analysis, TCR nucleotide sequences were compared against IMGT/GENE-DB human TR gene sequences so that V and J genes could be assigned. Using the TCRdist pipeline, a later analysis assigned CDR3 sequences along with most-parsimonious VDJ recombination scenarios. A later analysis defined each TCR beta chain by its CDR3 amino acid sequence plus V-gene family, and excluded reads lacking a unique V-gene family. To address suspected cross-contamination and a sequencing artifact, a later analysis removed roughly 640 highly shared, low-generation-probability nucleotide sequences. A later analysis calculated a clonal expansion index for each public chain from normalized within-repertoire ranks of inferred template counts. In a later analysis, generation probabilities were computed with a VDJ recombination model fitted to out-of-frame rearrangements, and the resulting probabilities were checked against IGoR. In a later analysis, hypergeometric tests were used to score TCR-TCR, TCR-HLA and TCR-CMV co-occurrence, with a repertoire-size bias correction applied to TCR pairs. To estimate false discovery rates, a later analysis permuted the HLA or CMV assignments 20 times. In a later analysis, co-occurring TCRs were grouped using DBSCAN, with TCRdist sequence similarity added in when clustering inside HLA-allele-positive subsets. Repertoires with fewer than 30,000 or more than 120,000 public chains were left out of co-occurrence clustering, as were five repertoires with anomalous nucleotide sharing. TCRdb's version of the immuneACCESS table is confined to in-frame rearrangements and falls short of the full clone set. An unresolved V gene accounts for under half of the shortfall where checked; the remainder is of unknown origin. V, J and clone size are those of that table, while D and trimming were read from the DNA. The record for this sample contains about 140,000 clones. The top ten clones comprise 2% to 3% of the sample.

Comment on this clone: This receptor's antigen is unknown.

As encoded in the germline V gene, CDR1 is SQVTM while CDR2 is ANQGSEA. The CDR3 spans 14 residues, from the cysteine through the phenylalanine. Just CDR3 DNA is preserved here, 42 bases in frame from base 1. A distance of 18 bases separates the germline ends of V and J, which lose 6 bases and 4 bases respectively. The cohort comprised fewer than 700 healthy bone marrow donors. All cohort members were sampled while nominally healthy, although unrecorded immune exposures were likely present. The donor tested CMV seronegative and was one of the 352 seronegative cohort members. A peripheral blood sample was collected from each donor, and TCR beta sequencing was performed on peripheral blood mononuclear cells. Genomic DNA extraction from the blood cell samples was performed with the Qiagen DNeasy Blood Extraction Kit.

The chain links TRBV29-1 with TRBJ1-1, and the D gene may be TRBD1, 5 bases matching. The sequenced sample consisted of PBMCs. This sequence originates from a man aged 40-50 years in good health and CMV-seronegative. The DNA sequence follows: TGCAGCGTGTTGGTTCCCACGGGGGGCACTGAAGCTTTCTTT. It is translated as CSVLVPTGGTEAFF.